The clone carrying this TCR beta chain appeared many times. The antigen is not known. The germline gives CDR1 SGHTA, CDR2 FQGNSA. This CDR3 spans 15 amino acids. V dropped 7 bases and J dropped 0 bases, with 15 bases sitting between them. Patients with uncontrolled infections, other autoimmune diseases, pregnancy or lactation were excluded. This entry is derived from a study of T cells in Graves' hyperthyroidism and ophthalmopathy. Whole-study results and caveats: Blood samples included most of the expanded thyroid clonotypes exceeding 0.001. Separation of ophthalmopathy from stable hyperthyroidism was achieved by a 13 V-J model.

RNA transcripts were the template for amplifying TCR beta CDR3 regions. A set of HTBI primers served as the primers for a first-round RT-PCR of the TCR CDR3. TCRdb re-analysed the multiplex PCR reads in MiXCR, keeping a single row per CDR3 protein. The repertoire consists of about 520,000 distinct CDR3 sequences, with about a fifth occurring once and the leading ten covering 26%. Sequenced input: blood. This TCR was sampled from a man between 18 and 35 years old with Graves' hyperthyroidism. The rearrangement joins TRBV7-2 to TRBJ1-2; D ambiguous. The CDR3 bases are TGTGCCAGCACCCCATGGGTCGGCCCTAACTATGGCTACACCTTC. Translated, it gives CASTPWVGPNYGYTF.